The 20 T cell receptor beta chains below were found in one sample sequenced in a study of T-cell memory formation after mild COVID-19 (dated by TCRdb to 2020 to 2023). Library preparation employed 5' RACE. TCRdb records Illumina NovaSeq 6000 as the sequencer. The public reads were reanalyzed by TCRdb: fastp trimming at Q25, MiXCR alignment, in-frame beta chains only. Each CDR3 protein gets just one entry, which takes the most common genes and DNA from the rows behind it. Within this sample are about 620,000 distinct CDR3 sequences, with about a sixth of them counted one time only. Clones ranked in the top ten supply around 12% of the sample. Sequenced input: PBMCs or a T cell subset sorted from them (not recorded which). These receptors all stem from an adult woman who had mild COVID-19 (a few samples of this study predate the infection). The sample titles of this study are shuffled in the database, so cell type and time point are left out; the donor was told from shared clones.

The CDR3 here is CASSSPGSGRGRGDTQYF. As DNA, the CDR3 is TGTGCCAGCAGCTCTCCAGGTAGCGGGAGGGGTCGTGGAGATACGCAGTATTTT. The J gene is TRBJ2-3, the V gene TRBV27, with 11 bases identical to TRBD2. V lost 6 bases to trimming and J lost 5 bases; unmatched junction nucleotides: 16. The CDR3 is 18 amino acids. The germline V gene encodes CDR1 MNHEY and CDR2 SMNVEV (reference sequence).

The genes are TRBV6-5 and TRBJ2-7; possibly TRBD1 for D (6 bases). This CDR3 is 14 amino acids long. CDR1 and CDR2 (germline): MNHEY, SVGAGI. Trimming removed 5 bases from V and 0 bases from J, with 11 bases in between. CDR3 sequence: CASSRTASSYEQYF. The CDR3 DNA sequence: TGTGCCAGCAGTCGGACAGCCAGCTCCTACGAGCAGTACTTC.

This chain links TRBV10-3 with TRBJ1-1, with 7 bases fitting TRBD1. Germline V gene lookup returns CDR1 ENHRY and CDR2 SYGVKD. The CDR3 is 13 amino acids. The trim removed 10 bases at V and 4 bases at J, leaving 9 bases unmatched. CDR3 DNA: TGTGCCAGCGGAGAGGGGGCGGTCACTGAAGCTTTCTTT. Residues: CASGEGAVTEAFF.

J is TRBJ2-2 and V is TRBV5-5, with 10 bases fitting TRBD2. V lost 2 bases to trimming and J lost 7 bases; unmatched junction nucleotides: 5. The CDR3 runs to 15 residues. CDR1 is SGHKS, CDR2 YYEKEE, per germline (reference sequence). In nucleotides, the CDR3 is TGTGCCAGCAGCTTTGGACTAGCGGTCGGCGGGGAGCTGTTTTTT. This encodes CASSFGLAVGGELFF.

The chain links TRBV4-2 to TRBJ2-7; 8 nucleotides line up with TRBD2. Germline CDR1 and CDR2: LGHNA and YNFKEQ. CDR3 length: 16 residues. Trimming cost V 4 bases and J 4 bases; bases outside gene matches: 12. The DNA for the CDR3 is TGTGCCAGCAGCCGAACTGGGGTAGCGGGACCGTACGAGCAGTACTTC. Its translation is CASSRTGVAGPYEQYF.

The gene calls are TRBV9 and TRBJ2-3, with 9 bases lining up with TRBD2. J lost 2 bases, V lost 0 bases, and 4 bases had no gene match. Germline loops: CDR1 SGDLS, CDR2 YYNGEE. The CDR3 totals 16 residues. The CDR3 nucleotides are TGTGCCAGCAGCGTAGGTCTAGCGGGGATCACAGATACGCAGTATTTT. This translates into CASSVGLAGITDTQYF.

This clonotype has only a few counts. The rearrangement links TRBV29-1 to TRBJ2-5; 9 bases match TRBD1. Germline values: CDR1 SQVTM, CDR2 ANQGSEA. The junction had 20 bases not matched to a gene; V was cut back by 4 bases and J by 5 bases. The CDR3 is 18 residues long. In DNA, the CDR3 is TGCAGCGTTGCCGGCGGGGGCACAGGGGGCGCCAGGTGGGAGACCCAGTACTTC. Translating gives CSVAGGGTGGARWETQYF.

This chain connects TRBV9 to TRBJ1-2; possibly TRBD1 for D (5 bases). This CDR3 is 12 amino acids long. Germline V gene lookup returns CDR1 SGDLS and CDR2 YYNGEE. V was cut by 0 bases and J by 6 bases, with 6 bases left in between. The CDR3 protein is CASSVAGHGYTF. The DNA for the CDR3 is TGTGCCAGCAGCGTAGCGGGACATGGCTACACCTTC.

The CDR3 coding sequence is TGTGCCAGCAGCTTAGGGAGACAGACGAGCTATGGCTACACCTTC. It encodes CASSLGRQTSYGYTF. The rearrangement links TRBV7-2 to TRBJ1-2; D might be TRBD1 (5 bases). Looked up from germline, CDR1 is SGHTA and CDR2 is FQGNSA. CDR3 length: 15 residues. Deletions cut 1 base from V and 4 bases from J, with 13 bases between.

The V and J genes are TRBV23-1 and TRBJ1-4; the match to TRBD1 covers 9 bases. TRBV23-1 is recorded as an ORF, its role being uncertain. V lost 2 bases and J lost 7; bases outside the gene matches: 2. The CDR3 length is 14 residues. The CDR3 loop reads CASSQGTGCEKLFF. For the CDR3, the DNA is TGCGCCAGCAGTCAAGGGACAGGGTGTGAAAAACTGTTTTTT.

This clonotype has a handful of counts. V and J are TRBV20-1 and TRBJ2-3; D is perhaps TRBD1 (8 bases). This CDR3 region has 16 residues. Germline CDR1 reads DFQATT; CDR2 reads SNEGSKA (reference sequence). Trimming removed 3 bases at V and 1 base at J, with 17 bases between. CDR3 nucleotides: TGCAGTGCTAGGTCTCCCACAGGGGGGGGCACAGATACGCAGTATTTT. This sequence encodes CSARSPTGGGTDTQYF.

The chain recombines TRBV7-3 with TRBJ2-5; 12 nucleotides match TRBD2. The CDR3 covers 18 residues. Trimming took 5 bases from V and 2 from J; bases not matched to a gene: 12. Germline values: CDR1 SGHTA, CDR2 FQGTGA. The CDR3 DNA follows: TGTGCCAGCAGCCCGGGTGGGCTAGCGGGAGGGCCTCAAGAGACCCAGTACTTC. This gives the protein CASSPGGLAGGPQETQYF.

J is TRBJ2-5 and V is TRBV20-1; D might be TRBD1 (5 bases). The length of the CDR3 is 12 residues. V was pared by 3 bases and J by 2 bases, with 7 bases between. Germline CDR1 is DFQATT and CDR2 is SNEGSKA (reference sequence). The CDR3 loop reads CSASPGQETQYF. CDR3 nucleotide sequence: TGCAGTGCTAGCCCAGGGCAAGAGACCCAGTACTTC.

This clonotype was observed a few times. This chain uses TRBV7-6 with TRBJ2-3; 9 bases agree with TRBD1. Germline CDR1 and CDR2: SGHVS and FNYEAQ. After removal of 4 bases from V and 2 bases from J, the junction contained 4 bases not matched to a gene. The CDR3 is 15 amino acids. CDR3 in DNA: TGTGCCAGCAGCTCCCGGGACAGGGACACAGATACGCAGTATTTT. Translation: CASSSRDRDTDTQYF.

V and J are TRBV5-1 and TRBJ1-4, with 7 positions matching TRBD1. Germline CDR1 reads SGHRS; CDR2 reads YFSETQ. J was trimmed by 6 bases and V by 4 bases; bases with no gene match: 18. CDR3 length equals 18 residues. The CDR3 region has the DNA TGCGCCAGCAGCGGCTCCGGGACAGAGTTTATGGGGGATGAAAAACTGTTTTTT. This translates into CASSGSGTEFMGDEKLFF.

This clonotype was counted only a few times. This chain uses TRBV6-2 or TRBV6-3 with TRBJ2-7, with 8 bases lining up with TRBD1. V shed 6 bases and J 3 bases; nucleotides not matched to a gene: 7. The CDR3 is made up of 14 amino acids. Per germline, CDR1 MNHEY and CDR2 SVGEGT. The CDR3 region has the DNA TGTGCCAGCAGACCAGACAGGGGTGACTACGAGCAGTACTTC. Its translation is CASRPDRGDYEQYF.

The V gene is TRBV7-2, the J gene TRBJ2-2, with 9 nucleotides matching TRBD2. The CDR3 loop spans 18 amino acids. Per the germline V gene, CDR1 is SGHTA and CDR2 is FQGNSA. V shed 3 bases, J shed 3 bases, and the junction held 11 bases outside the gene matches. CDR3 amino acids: CASSFKKRGAGYTGELFF. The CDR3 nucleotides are TGTGCCAGCAGCTTTAAGAAGCGGGGGGCCGGATACACCGGGGAGCTGTTTTTT.

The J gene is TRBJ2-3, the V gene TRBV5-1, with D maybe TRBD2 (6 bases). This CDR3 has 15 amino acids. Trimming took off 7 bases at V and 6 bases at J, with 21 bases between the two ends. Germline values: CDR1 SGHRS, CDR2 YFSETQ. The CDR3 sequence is CASAAGPPREDTQYF. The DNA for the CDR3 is TGCGCCAGCGCTGCGGGGCCCCCTCGAGAGGATACGCAGTATTTT.

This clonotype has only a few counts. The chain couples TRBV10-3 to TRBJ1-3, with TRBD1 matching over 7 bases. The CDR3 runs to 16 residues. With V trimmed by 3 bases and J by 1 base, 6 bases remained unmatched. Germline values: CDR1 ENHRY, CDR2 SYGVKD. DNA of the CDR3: TGTGCCATCAGTGAAGGACAGGAAATTTCTGGAAACACCATATATTTT. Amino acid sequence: CAISEGQEISGNTIYF.

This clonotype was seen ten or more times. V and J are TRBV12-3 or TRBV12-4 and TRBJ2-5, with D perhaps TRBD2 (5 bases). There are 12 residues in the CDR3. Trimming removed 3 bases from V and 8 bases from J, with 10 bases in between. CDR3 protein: CASSLIGETQYF. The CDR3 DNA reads TGTGCCAGCAGTTTGATCGGGGAAACCCAGTACTTC.